Shown below are 18 T cell receptor beta chains from a single sample sequenced in a study of T cell clonality in common variable immunodeficiency. Assay: immunoSEQ multiplex PCR; the TCRdb copy retains only in-frame clones and omits some. This repertoire holds 40,000 to 55,000 clones, and none appear only once. The sample comprised peripheral blood mononuclear cells. The receptors were gathered from a person aged 18-69 years in good health.

Worth noting for this clone: The read terminates 3 residues before the CDR3 end, so the remaining end is supplied by the germline J gene. The chain carries TRBV6-2 or TRBV6-3 and TRBJ1-2, with no clear D. The CDR3 is 13 residues long. Germline V lookup: CDR1 MNHEY, CDR2 SVGEGT. CDR3 sequence reads: CASSLSVGLRYTF. The covered CDR3 bases are TGTGCCAGCAGCCTTTCTGTAGGACTCCGC.

This clone showed up just a few times. The read finishes 3 residues shy of the CDR3 end, and the germline J gene is used to complete it. This chain uses TRBV6-4 with TRBJ2-2; TRBD1 agrees at 11 bases. The CDR3 is 15 residues long. CDR1 and CDR2 (germline): MRHNA, SNTAGT. Trimming removed 6 bases from V and 4 bases from J; junction bases left unmatched: 4. The CDR3 DNA, read in part, is TGTGCCAGCAGCGCGGGACAGGGGGTCACCGGGGAG. This sequence encodes CASSAGQGVTGE. The whole CDR3 sequence reads CASSAGQGVTGELFF.

This clone was observed many times. Read data end 3 residues before the CDR3 end; the end is taken from the germline J gene. The chain combines TRBV5-1 with TRBJ2-1, with D possibly being TRBD2 (6 bases). The CDR3 sequence is 17 residues long. The germline gives CDR1 SGHRS, CDR2 YFSETQ. With 4 bases removed from V and 8 bases from J, the gap between germline ends came to 25 bases. The part of the CDR3 DNA that was read is TGCGCCAGCAGCACCCGCCCCGGCTCCGGGGGTTGGGATGAG. Its translation is CASSTRPGSGGWDE. The whole CDR3 reads CASSTRPGSGGWDEQFF.

This clone appeared many times. The part of the CDR3 DNA that was read is TGTGCCAGCAGCATTATTAGCAATCAGCCG. Protein: CASSIISNQP. The entire CDR3 protein reads CASSIISNQPQYF. This chain joins TRBV6-2 or TRBV6-3 and TRBJ2-3; the D is unclear. The read is 3 residues too short to cover the CDR3 end, so that end is filled in from the germline J gene. CDR3 size: 13 residues. Germline loops: CDR1 MNHEY, CDR2 SVGEGT.

Of note for this clone: With the read ending 3 residues before the CDR3 end, the germline J gene is used to fill in that end. The chain links TRBV6-2 or TRBV6-3 to TRBJ1-2, with D unresolved. The germline gives CDR1 MNHEY, CDR2 SVGEGT. The CDR3 is made up of 11 amino acids. The CDR3 sequence: CASSPGDTYTF. The CDR3 DNA, read in part, is TGTGCCAGCAGTCCCGGTGATACC.

This clone was seen many times. With the read ending 3 residues before the CDR3 end, the germline J gene is used to fill in that end. The chain carries TRBV5-1 and TRBJ1-1; D unresolved. The CDR3 loop spans 15 amino acids. With 2 bases removed from V and 3 bases from J, the gap between germline ends came to 14 bases. Germline CDR1 reads SGHRS; CDR2 reads YFSETQ. The CDR3 DNA, read in part, is TGCGCCAGCAGCTTTGGTTTCCAGGACTACACTGAA. The encoded protein is CASSFGFQDYTE. The entire CDR3 sequence reads CASSFGFQDYTEAFF.

In its sample, this clone was seen a few times. The read ends 3 residues before the CDR3 terminus; that terminus is restored from the germline J gene. V and J are TRBV7-2 and TRBJ1-2; D is undetermined. The CDR3 is 12 residues long. Germline V lookup: CDR1 SGHTA, CDR2 FQGNSA. CDR3 bases read: TGTGCCAGCAGCTTCGACACGGATACC. Translated: CASSFDTDT. The complete CDR3 reads CASSFDTDTYTF.

The table lists this clone with many counts. Read data end 3 residues before the CDR3 end; the end is taken from the germline J gene. V usage is TRBV28 and J usage is TRBJ2-7, with TRBD2 matching 8 bases. Germline V gene data show CDR1 as MDHEN and CDR2 as SYDVKM. Germline trimming cut 5 bases from V and 2 bases from J; bases unmatched to any gene: 11. This CDR3 has 16 amino acids. The DNA read from the CDR3 is TGTGCCAGCAGTGGTCGGAGCGGGGGAATGACCTACGAG. This sequence encodes CASSGRSGGMTYE. The complete CDR3 protein is CASSGRSGGMTYEQYF.

This clone appeared many times. The sequence runs out 3 residues before the end of the CDR3; the remainder is reconstructed from the germline J gene. This chain connects TRBV5-1 to TRBJ2-7; D is possibly TRBD1 (6 bases). The V and J ends lost 4 bases and 4 bases respectively, with 9 bases between them. Germline V gene lookup returns CDR1 SGHRS and CDR2 YFSETQ. This CDR3 has 12 amino acids. The CDR3 is CASSEGGYEQYF. CDR3 DNA (partial): TGCGCCAGCAGCGAAGGGGGTTACGAG.

In its sample, this clone was seen a few times. The CDR3 goes on 3 residues after the read ends, and that part is filled in from the germline J gene. The chain joins TRBV19 to TRBJ1-2, with D possibly TRBD1 on 5 matching bases. From germline, CDR1 is LNHDA and CDR2 SQIVND (reference sequence). This CDR3 spans 15 amino acids. The CDR3 loop reads CASSMSSGGSYDYTF. The CDR3 DNA, read in part, is TGTGCCAGTAGTATGTCTAGCGGGGGGTCCTACGAC.

There are many counts of this clone. The read ends 3 residues before the CDR3 terminus; that terminus is restored from the germline J gene. The V call is TRBV20-1, the J call TRBJ2-7; D not resolved. V was shortened by 0 bases and J by 2 bases, with 14 bases between the two germline ends. The CDR3 is 15 amino acids. Germline lookup yields CDR1 DFQATT and CDR2 SNEGSKA (reference sequence). CDR3 bases read: TGCAGTGCTAGAGATCCGACATCCGCTCCCTACGAG. Encoded protein: CSARDPTSAPYE. The entire CDR3 sequence reads CSARDPTSAPYEQYF.

There are many counts of this clone. Sequencing ends 3 residues short of the CDR3 end; the germline J gene provides the rest. The rearrangement uses TRBV5-4 and TRBJ1-2, with D uncertain. This CDR3 comprises 13 residues. With 2 bases removed from V and 2 bases from J, the gap between germline ends came to 7 bases. Germline V CDR1 and CDR2: SGHNT, YYREEE (reference sequence). The CDR3 spells CASSFTQNYGYTF. The CDR3 bases that were read are TGTGCCAGCAGCTTTACACAGAACTATGGC.

This clone showed up many times. The read gets to within 3 residues of the CDR3 end, and the germline J gene fills in the rest. The chain recombines TRBV14 with TRBJ2-3, with a tentative D call TRBD1 (5 bases). The V and J ends lost 2 bases and 5 bases respectively, with 20 bases between them. There are 17 residues in the CDR3. Germline values: CDR1 SGHDN, CDR2 FVKESK. CDR3 loop: CASSQRKGASLIDTQYF. The CDR3 DNA, read in part, is TGTGCCAGCAGCCAAAGAAAAGGGGCCTCGCTGATAGATACG.

This clone was seen ten or more times. The CDR3 goes on 3 residues after the read ends, and that part is filled in from the germline J gene. The chain is built from TRBV30 and TRBJ1-1; D may be TRBD1 (5 bases). Germline CDR1 and CDR2: GTSNPN and SVGIG (reference sequence). The CDR3 totals 11 residues. CDR3 in amino acids: CAWSGGGSAFF. The part of the CDR3 DNA that was read is TGTGCCTGGAGTGGGGGGGGGAGT.

This clone was found many times. Coverage ceases 3 residues before the CDR3 finishes, and the germline J gene fills in the end. This chain connects TRBV5-1 to TRBJ1-6; D possibly corresponds to TRBD1 (6 bases). The CDR3 has 15 residues. In germline, CDR1 is SGHRS, CDR2 YFSETQ. Partial CDR3 DNA: TGCGCCAGCAGCGCCGAGGGGGGGCCGTCGGGCTCC. Translated, it gives CASSAEGGPSGS. The CDR3, in full, reads CASSAEGGPSGSLHF.

Many counts were recorded for this clone. The CDR3 end falls 3 residues outside the read, so it is completed with the germline J gene. This sequence joins TRBV13 and TRBJ2-7; 9 bases map to TRBD1. CDR1 and CDR2 from the germline V gene are PRHDT and FYEKMQ (reference sequence). Trimming removed 8 bases from V and 4 bases from J; junction bases left unmatched: 9. This CDR3 has 14 residues. Here the CDR3 reads CASATGGFGYEQYF. The DNA read from the CDR3 is TGTGCCAGCGCCACAGGGGGCTTCGGGTACGAG. The full variable domain, with the rest looked up from reference TRBV13 and TRBJ2-7, is AAGVIQSPRHLIKEKRETATLKCYPIPRHDTVYWYQQGPGQDPQFLISFYEKMQSDKGSIPDRFSAQQFSDYHSELNMSSLELGDSALYFCASATGGFGYEQYFGPGTRLTVT.

This clone was found many times. The CDR3 end falls 3 residues outside the read, so it is completed with the germline J gene. The chain couples TRBV29-1 to TRBJ2-2; 7 bases align to TRBD1. The CDR3 runs 18 residues. V shed 1 base and J 4 bases; nucleotides not matched to a gene: 15. Germline V gene sequence: CDR1 SQVTM, CDR2 ANQGSEA. The CDR3 DNA, read in part, is TGCAGCGTTGAAGCCCAAACCAGACAGGGCGTTAGCACCGGGGAG. Translated: CSVEAQTRQGVSTGE. The CDR3 as a whole reads CSVEAQTRQGVSTGELFF.

In regard to this clone: The read halts 3 residues ahead of the CDR3 end, with the missing end drawn from the germline J gene. V usage is TRBV19 and J usage is TRBJ1-2; TRBD1 matches at 7 bases. Germline V lookup: CDR1 LNHDA, CDR2 SQIVND (reference sequence). The CDR3 has 13 amino acids. The CDR3 bases that were read are TGTGCCAGTAGTATACGGACAGGAATCGAC. Its protein product is CASSIRTGID. The full CDR3 is CASSIRTGIDYTF.